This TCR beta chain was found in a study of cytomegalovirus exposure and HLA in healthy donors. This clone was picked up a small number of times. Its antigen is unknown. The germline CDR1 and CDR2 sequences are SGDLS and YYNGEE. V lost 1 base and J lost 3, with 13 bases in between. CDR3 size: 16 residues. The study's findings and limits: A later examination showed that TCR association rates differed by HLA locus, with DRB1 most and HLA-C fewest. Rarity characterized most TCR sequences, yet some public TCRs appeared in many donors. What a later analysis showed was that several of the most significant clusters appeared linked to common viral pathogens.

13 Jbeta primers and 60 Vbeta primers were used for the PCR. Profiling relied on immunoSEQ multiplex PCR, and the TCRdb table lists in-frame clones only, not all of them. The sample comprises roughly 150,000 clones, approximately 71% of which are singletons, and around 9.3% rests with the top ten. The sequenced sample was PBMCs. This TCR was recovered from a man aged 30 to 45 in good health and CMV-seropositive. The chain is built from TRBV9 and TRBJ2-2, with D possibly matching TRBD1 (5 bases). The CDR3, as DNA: TGTGCCAGCAGCGTAACAGAAGGGGCCCACACCGGGGAGCTGTTTTTT. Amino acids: CASSVTEGAHTGELFF.